The source of this T cell receptor (beta chain) is a study of radiation and T cells in renal cell carcinoma. Overall study context: Nephrectomy followed 15 Gy stereotactic body radiation by 4 weeks.

Time point of the sample: blood 2 weeks post-SBRT. The treatment is: 15 Gy SBRT to primary tumor, nephrectomy 4 weeks later. Radiation-treated patients gave blood at baseline, week 2 and week 4. The CDR3 totals 13 residues. Germline V CDR1 and CDR2: GTSNPN, SVGIG (reference sequence). With 5 bases removed from V and 1 base from J, the gap between germline ends came to 10 bases. Turning to this clone: Its antigen is unknown.

Whole-study results and caveats: No pretreatment tumor biopsies were available for baseline clonotypes. In blood, top tumor clones expanded by 2 weeks, shrinking by 4.

The table came from immunoSEQ multiplex PCR; TCRdb's copy has only in-frame clones and leaves some out. The table shows some 76,000 clones, with 82% occurring only once. This clonotype originated in a man aged 60 to 69 with renal cell carcinoma. The chain has TRBV30 and TRBJ2-3; unclear D gene. This specimen was blood, taken from a patient whose treatment included radiotherapy and nephrectomy. The CDR3 here is CAWGPRGTDTQYF. CDR3 DNA sequence: TGTGCCTGGGGGCCAAGGGGCACAGATACGCAGTATTTT.